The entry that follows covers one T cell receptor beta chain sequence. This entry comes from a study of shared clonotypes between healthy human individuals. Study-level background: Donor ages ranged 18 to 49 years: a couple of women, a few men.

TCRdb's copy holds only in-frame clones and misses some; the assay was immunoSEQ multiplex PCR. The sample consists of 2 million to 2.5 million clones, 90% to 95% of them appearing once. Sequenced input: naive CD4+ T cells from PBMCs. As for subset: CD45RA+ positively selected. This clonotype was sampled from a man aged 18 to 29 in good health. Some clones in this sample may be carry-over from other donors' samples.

The CDR3 is CASSLRGSSNTGELFF. The CDR3 DNA reads as TGTGCCAGCAGTCTTAGAGGATCCTCGAACACCGGGGAGCTGTTTTTT. The rearrangement uses TRBV9 and TRBJ2-2, with no clear D. The germline V gene encodes CDR1 SGDLS and CDR2 YYNGEE. Trimming took 5 bases from V and 0 from J, leaving 14 bases between them. The CDR3 is 16 amino acids.